The clone carrying this TCR beta chain showed up many times. The CDR3 runs 15 residues. Trimming cost V 3 bases and J 0 bases; bases outside gene matches: 5. The germline gives CDR1 SGHTA, CDR2 FQGNSA. With a duration under 2 months, the hyperthyroidism was newly diagnosed in patients aged 18 to 65. The sample comes from a study of T cells in Graves' hyperthyroidism and ophthalmopathy. Study context: The blood sample was taken at first diagnosis, before treatment began.

TCR beta CDR3 sequences were amplified from RNA transcripts. The HTBI set primed first-round TCR CDR3 RT-PCR. From the multiplex PCR reads, TCRdb called clonotypes with MiXCR, one entry per CDR3 protein. The repertoire holds under 350,000 distinct CDR3 sequences, with 15% to 20% as singletons. Material: blood. The chain has TRBV7-2 and TRBJ2-7; 7 bases are shared with TRBD1. This sequence was found in a woman aged 45-65 years with Graves' hyperthyroidism. DNA of the CDR3: TGTGCCAGCAGCTTCTCGGACAGGAACTCCTACGAGCAGTACTTC. It yields the protein CASSFSDRNSYEQYF. Together with reference TRBV7-2 and TRBJ2-7, the CDR3 gives the full variable domain: GAGVSQSPSNKVTEKGKDVELRCDPISGHTALYWYRQSLGQGLEFLIYFQGNSAPDKSGLPSDRFSAERTGGSVSTLTIQRTQQEDSAVYLCASSFSDRNSYEQYFGPGTRLTVT.